The entry below describes one T cell receptor (beta chain). Its antigen is unknown. Per-nucleotide qualities are absent, and no much larger clonotype sits a single base away. This sample stems from a study of blood T cell repertoires in COVID-19 (dated by TCRdb to about 2020). About the study as a whole: Samples from collaborators originated in the United States, Italy and Spain and spanned both the acute and convalescent phases of COVID-19. The material from the prospective study consisted of cDNA or gDNA derived from T cells, B-cell-depleted T cells, or PBMCs. Subjects who had been exposed to COVID-19, were actively infected with it, or had recovered from it provided the deeply sampled blood TCRbeta repertoires that made up the dataset. The repertoires were released in a freely available public database meant as a resource for research on the immune response to SARS-CoV-2. The samples were drawn from two sources: the first 160 participants of the ongoing ImmuneRACE study, and 1,200 or so subjects contributed by 6 global collaborators. The sample metadata nearly always contained a de-identified subject ID, COVID-19 status, age in years and sex. Where HLA class I and class II types were available, the types were taken from metadata supplied by the sample provider, not from assay-based typing.

V loses 5 bases, J loses 6 bases, and the germline ends lie 11 bases apart. The CDR3 covers 13 residues, taking in both the cysteine and the phenylalanine. The DNA shown is the 39-base CDR3, in frame from base 1. Sequences MNHEY (CDR1) and SVGEGT (CDR2) are obtained from the germline V gene. TCRbeta CDR3 regions were amplified from genomic DNA using the immunoSEQ Assay, a bias-controlled multiplex PCR. Concerning the study's data processing: Within the assay, amplification of reference gene primers was used to estimate how many nucleated cells each sample contained. To quantify the absolute abundance of each unique TCRbeta CDR3 rearrangement, sequence reads were collapsed and filtered. For each sample, productive Simpson clonality was calculated by taking the square root of Simpson's diversity index across productive rearrangements. The table was pulled from immuneACCESS by TCRdb, which kept in-frame rearrangements only. Such tables lose some clones; where checked, under half of the loss comes from unresolved V genes, and the rest has no known cause. Clone size and the V and J calls come from that table; the DNA yielded D and trimming. The sample table holds roughly 100,000 clones, of which approximately 82% were seen once. Clones ranked in the top ten supply around 4% of the sample.

Results and caveats for the whole study, not just this receptor: The quantity of clinical and demographic metadata differed by source and by participant and was supplied without curation.

Each collaborating institution followed its own protocols to collect whole blood in K2EDTA tubes. For TCRbeta analysis, collaborator samples were shipped as frozen whole blood, as isolated PBMCs, or as DNA extracted from either sample type. This clonotype was obtained from a man in his fifties or sixties with acute or convalescent COVID-19. Input material: peripheral blood. Recombination joined TRBV6-2 or TRBV6-3 with TRBJ2-1, with an unclear D gene assignment. The DNA sequence is TGTGCCAGCAGTAAACAGACGGCCAATGAGCAGTTCTTC. It specifies CASSKQTANEQFF.